This entry concerns a single T cell receptor (beta chain). This clone's antigen is unknown. No base qualities exist here, and no much larger clone lies one base off it. Germline trimming amounts to 4 bases on V and 1 base on J, with 6 as the count of junction bases outside the gene matches. CDR1 and CDR2 (LGHNA, YNFKEQ) derive from the germline V gene. The CDR3, cysteine through phenylalanine, is 15 amino acids long. The entry retains the CDR3 DNA only, 45 bases that are in frame from base 1. This sample is part of a study of blood T cell repertoires in COVID-19 (dated by TCRdb to the early 2020s). About the study as a whole: Samples covering the acute and convalescent phases of COVID-19 were provided by collaborators in the United States, Italy and Spain. The dataset comprised deeply sampled blood TCRbeta repertoires from subjects exposed to, actively infected with, or recovered from COVID-19. A freely available public database, intended as a resource for researchers studying the immune response to SARS-CoV-2, is where the repertoires were released. The prospective study material was composed of cDNA or gDNA derived from T cells, B-cell-depleted T cells, or PBMCs. Where HLA class I and class II types were available, the types were taken from metadata supplied by the sample provider, not from assay-based typing. A de-identified subject ID, COVID-19 status, age in years and sex were almost always included in the sample metadata. Samples came from the ongoing ImmuneRACE study (first 160 participants) plus 1,254 subjects from 6 global collaborators.

Study-wide conclusions, independent of this receptor: Clinical and demographic metadata were provided uncurated, with the amount varying by source and participant.

Collaborating institutions collected whole blood in K2EDTA tubes following their own protocols. For TCRbeta analysis, collaborator samples were shipped as frozen whole blood, as isolated PBMCs, or as DNA extracted from either sample type. TCRbeta CDR3 regions were amplified from genomic DNA using the immunoSEQ Assay, a bias-controlled multiplex PCR. The authors' pipeline ran thus. Within the assay, amplification of reference gene primers was used to estimate how many nucleated cells each sample contained. To quantify the absolute abundance of each unique TCRbeta CDR3 rearrangement, sequence reads were collapsed and filtered. For each sample, productive Simpson clonality was calculated as the square root of Simpson's diversity index over productive rearrangements. TCRdb provides this immuneACCESS table in a form limited to in-frame rearrangements. Some clones are lacking; in checked studies, under half of them reflect an unresolved V gene, and why the rest are absent is not known. V, J and clone size are taken as reported in that table, and D and trimming were inferred from the DNA itself. Counted in this sample were 150,000 to 200,000 clones; 70% to 90% of them appeared once. 1% to 1.2% of the sample goes to the ten largest clones.

This sequence originates from a man aged 35-49 years with acute or convalescent COVID-19. Material: peripheral blood. This chain joins TRBV4-2 to TRBJ1-1, and 7 junctional nucleotides match TRBD1. The CDR3 protein is CASSRSGTENTEAFF. The DNA sequence follows: TGTGCCAGCAGCCGTTCCGGGACAGAGAACACTGAAGCTTTCTTT.